This T cell receptor beta chain was retrieved from a study of CD4 T cell repertoires and nickel (dated by TCRdb to 2019 to 2021). CDR1 and CDR2 are drawn from the germline V gene: SGHRS, YFSETQ. Inclusive of the bounding cysteine and phenylalanine, the CDR3 is 16 residues long. Of all the DNA, just the CDR3 is kept, 48 bases in frame from base 1. For this chain, trimming is 0 bases at the V end and 2 bases at the J end, and the number of junction bases without a gene match is 4. Libraries were constructed by RT-PCR. The sequencing machine was an Illumina MiSeq. TCRdb itself trimmed the public reads at Q25 with fastp, ran MiXCR and retained productive beta chains. Rows are combined by CDR3 protein, so each entry shows the most common genes and DNA. This specimen's table enumerates 70 to 100 distinct CDR3 sequences. As concerns this clonotype: The antigen it binds to is not known. No much larger clonotype is one base removed from it; base qualities were not supplied.

What was sequenced was CD4+ T cells from blood, not recorded whether cultured. The clonotype originates from a human donor in a nickel allergy study, with or without nickel allergy (not recorded which). It is not recorded whether this sample comes from one donor or several. The chain was built from TRBV5-1 and TRBJ2-3; a stretch of 9 junction bases matches TRBD2. The nucleotide sequence reads TGCGCCAGCAGCTTGGAGCGGGGGGCACCCACAGATACGCAGTATTTT. This gives the protein CASSLERGAPTDTQYF.